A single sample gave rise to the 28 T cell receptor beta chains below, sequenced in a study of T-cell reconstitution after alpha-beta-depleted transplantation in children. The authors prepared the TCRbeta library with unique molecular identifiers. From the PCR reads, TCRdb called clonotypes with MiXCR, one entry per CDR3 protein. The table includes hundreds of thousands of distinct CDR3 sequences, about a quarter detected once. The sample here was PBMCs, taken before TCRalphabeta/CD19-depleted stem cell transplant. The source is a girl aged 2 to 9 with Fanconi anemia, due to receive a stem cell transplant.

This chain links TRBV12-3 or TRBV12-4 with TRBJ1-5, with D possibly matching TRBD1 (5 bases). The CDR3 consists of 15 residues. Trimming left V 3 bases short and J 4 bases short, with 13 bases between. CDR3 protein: CASSFAGLGNQPQHF. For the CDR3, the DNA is TGTGCCAGCAGTTTCGCGGGACTAGGAAATCAGCCCCAGCATTTT.

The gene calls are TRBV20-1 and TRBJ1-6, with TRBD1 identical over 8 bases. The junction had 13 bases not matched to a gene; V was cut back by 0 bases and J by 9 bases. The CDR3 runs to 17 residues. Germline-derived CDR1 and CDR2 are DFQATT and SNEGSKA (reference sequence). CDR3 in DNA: TGCAGTGCTAGAGATCCTAAAGGGGGACAGGTTGCTTCACCCCTCCACTTT. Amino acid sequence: CSARDPKGGQVASPLHF.

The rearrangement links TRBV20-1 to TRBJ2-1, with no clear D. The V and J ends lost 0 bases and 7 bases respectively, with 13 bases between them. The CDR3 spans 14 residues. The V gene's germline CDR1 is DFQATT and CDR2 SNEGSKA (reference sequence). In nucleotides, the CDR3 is TGCAGTGCTAGAGATCCCGGACCCGTGAATGAGCAGTTCTTC. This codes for CSARDPGPVNEQFF.

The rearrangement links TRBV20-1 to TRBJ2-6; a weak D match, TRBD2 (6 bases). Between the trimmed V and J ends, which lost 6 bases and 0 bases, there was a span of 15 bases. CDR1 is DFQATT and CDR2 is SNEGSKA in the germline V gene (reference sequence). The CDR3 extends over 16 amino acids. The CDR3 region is CSASASAYSGANVLTF. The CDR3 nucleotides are TGCAGTGCCTCGGCTAGCGCCTACTCTGGGGCCAACGTCCTGACTTTC.

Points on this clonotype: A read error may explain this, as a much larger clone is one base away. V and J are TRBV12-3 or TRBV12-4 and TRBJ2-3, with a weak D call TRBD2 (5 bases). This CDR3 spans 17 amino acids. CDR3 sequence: CASSLGGAAILTDTRYF. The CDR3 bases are TGTGCCAGCAGTTTAGGTGGAGCGGCTATCTTAACAGATACGCGGTATTTT.

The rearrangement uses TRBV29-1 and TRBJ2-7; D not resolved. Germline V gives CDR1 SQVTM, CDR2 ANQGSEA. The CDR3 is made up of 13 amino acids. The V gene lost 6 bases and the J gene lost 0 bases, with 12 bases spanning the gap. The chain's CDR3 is CSVESPHSYEQYF. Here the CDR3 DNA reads TGCAGCGTAGAAAGCCCCCACTCCTACGAGCAGTACTTC.

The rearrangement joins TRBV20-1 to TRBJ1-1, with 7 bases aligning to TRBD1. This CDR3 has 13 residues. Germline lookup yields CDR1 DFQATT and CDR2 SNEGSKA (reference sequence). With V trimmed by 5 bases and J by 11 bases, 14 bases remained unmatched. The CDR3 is CSAGKRDRALAFF. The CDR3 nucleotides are TGCAGTGCTGGAAAACGAGACAGGGCCCTTGCTTTCTTT.

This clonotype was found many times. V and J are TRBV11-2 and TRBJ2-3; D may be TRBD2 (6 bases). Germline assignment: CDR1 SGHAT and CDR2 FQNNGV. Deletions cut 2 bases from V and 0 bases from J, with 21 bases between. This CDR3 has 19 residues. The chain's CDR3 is CASSLTYTFLATSTDTQYF. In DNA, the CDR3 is TGTGCCAGCAGCTTAACCTACACCTTCCTAGCGACTAGCACAGATACGCAGTATTTT.

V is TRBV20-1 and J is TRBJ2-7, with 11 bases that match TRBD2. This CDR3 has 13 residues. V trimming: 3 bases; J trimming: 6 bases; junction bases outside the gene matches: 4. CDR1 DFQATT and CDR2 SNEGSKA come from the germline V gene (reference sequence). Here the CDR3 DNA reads TGCAGTGCTAGGATAGCGGGAGGGGGCGAGCAGTACTTC. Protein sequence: CSARIAGGGEQYF.

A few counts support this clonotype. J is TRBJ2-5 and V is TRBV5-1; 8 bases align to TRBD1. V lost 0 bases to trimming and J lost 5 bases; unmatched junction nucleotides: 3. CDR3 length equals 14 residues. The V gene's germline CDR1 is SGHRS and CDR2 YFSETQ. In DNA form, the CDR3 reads TGCGCCAGCAGCTTGGGGACAGGGTTGGAGACCCAGTACTTC. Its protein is CASSLGTGLETQYF. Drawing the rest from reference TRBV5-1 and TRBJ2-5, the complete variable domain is KAGVTQTPRYLIKTRGQQVTLSCSPISGHRSVSWYQQTPGQGLQFLFEYFSETQRNKGNFPGRFSGRQFSNSRSEMNVSTLELGDSALYLCASSLGTGLETQYFGPGTRLLVL.

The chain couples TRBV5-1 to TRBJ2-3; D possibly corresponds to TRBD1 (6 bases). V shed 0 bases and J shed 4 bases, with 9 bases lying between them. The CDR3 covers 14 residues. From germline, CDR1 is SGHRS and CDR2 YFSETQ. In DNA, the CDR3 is TGCGCCAGCAGCTTGGGGCAGGGGCCAGATACGCAGTATTTT. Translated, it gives CASSLGQGPDTQYF. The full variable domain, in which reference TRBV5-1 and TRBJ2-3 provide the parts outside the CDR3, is KAGVTQTPRYLIKTRGQQVTLSCSPISGHRSVSWYQQTPGQGLQFLFEYFSETQRNKGNFPGRFSGRQFSNSRSEMNVSTLELGDSALYLCASSLGQGPDTQYFGPGTRLTVL.

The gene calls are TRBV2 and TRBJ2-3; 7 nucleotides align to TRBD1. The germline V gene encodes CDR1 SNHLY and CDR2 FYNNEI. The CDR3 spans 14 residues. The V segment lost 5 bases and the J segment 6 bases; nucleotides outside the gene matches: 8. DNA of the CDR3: TGTGCCAGCAGTATAACTTACAGGGGTGATACGCAGTATTTT. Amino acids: CASSITYRGDTQYF.

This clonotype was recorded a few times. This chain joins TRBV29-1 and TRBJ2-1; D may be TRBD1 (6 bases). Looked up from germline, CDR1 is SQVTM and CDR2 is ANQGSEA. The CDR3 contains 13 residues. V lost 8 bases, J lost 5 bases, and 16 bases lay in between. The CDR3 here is CSSGQLINNEQFF. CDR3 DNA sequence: TGCAGCAGTGGACAGTTGATTAACAATGAGCAGTTCTTC.

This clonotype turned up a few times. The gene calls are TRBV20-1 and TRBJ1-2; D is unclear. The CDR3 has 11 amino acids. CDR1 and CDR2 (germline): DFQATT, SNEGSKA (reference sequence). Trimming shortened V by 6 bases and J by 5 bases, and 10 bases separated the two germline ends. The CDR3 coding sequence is TGCAGTGCATTCGCAATATATGGCTACACCTTC. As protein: CSAFAIYGYTF.

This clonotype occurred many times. The CDR3 loop reads CSVGSRWGQRQPHNEQFF. CDR3 DNA: TGCAGCGTCGGGAGTCGATGGGGTCAAAGACAGCCTCACAATGAGCAGTTCTTC. This chain joins TRBV29-1 and TRBJ2-1; maybe TRBD2 (6 bases). V was clipped by 6 bases and J by 5 bases, with 29 bases between them. Germline V lookup: CDR1 SQVTM, CDR2 ANQGSEA. This CDR3 is 18 amino acids long.

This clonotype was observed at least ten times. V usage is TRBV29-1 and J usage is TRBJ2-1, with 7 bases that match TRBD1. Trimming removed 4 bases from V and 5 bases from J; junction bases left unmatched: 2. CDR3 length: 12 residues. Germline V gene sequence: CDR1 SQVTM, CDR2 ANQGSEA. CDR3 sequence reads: CSVGTGDNEQFF. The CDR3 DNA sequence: TGCAGCGTTGGGACAGGTGACAATGAGCAGTTCTTC.

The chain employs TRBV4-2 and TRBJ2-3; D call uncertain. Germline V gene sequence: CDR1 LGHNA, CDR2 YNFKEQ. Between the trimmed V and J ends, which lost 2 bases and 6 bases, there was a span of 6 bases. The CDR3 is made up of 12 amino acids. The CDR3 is CASSQKRDTQYF. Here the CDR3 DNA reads TGTGCCAGCAGCCAAAAGAGGGATACGCAGTATTTT.

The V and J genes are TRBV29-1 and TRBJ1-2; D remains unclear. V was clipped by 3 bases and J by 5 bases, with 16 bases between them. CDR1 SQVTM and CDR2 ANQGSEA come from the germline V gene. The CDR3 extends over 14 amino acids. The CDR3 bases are TGCAGCGTTGACGTCAGGCCTAGAGAATATGGCTACACCTTC. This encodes CSVDVRPREYGYTF. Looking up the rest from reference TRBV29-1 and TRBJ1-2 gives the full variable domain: SAVISQKPSRDICQRGTSLTIQCQVDSQVTMMFWYRQQPGQSLTLIATANQGSEATYESGFVIDKFPISRPNLTFSTLTVSNMSPEDSSIYLCSVDVRPREYGYTFGSGTRLTVV.

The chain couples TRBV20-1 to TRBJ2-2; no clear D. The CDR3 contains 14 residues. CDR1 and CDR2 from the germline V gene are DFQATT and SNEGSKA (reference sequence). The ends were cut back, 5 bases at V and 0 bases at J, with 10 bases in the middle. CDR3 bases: TGCAGTGCTCCGCCTACTACGAACACCGGGGAGCTGTTTTTT. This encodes CSAPPTTNTGELFF.

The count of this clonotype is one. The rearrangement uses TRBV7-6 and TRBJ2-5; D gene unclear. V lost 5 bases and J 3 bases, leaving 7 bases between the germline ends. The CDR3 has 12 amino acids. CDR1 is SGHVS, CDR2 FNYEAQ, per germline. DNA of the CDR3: TGTGCCAGCAGCACCATGGAAGAGACCCAGTACTTC. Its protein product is CASSTMEETQYF.

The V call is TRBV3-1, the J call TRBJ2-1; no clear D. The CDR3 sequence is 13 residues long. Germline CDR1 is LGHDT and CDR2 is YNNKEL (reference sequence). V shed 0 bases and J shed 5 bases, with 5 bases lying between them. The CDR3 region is CASSQEVNNEQFF. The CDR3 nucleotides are TGTGCCAGCAGCCAAGAGGTCAACAATGAGCAGTTCTTC.

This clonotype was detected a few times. CDR3 protein: CASSLGVGAAGNEQFF. As DNA, the CDR3 is TGTGCCAGCAGCTTAGGCGTGGGGGCCGCGGGCAATGAGCAGTTCTTC. The rearrangement uses TRBV7-3 and TRBJ2-1; tentative D call: TRBD1 (6 bases). The germline gives CDR1 SGHTA, CDR2 FQGTGA. V was clipped by 2 bases and J by 6 bases, with 17 bases between them. The CDR3 spans 16 residues.

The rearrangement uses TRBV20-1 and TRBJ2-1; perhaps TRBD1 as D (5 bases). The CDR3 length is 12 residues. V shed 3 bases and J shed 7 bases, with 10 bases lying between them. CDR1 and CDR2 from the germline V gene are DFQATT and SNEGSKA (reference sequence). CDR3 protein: CSASQGENEQFF. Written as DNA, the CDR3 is TGCAGTGCTAGTCAGGGCGAGAATGAGCAGTTCTTC.

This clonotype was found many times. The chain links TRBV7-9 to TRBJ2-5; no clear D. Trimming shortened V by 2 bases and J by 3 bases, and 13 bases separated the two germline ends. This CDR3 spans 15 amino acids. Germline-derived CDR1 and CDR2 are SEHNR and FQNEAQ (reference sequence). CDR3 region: CASSLTSPREETQYF. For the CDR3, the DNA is TGTGCCAGCAGCTTAACGTCACCTCGGGAAGAGACCCAGTACTTC.

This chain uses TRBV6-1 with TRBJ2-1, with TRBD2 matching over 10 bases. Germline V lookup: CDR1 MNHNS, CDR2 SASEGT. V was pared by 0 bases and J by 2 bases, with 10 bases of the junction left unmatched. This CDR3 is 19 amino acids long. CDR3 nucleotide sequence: TGTGCCAGCAGTGAAGCGCTAGCGGGAGCTTCGGCGGCCTACAATGAGCAGTTCTTC. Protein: CASSEALAGASAAYNEQFF.

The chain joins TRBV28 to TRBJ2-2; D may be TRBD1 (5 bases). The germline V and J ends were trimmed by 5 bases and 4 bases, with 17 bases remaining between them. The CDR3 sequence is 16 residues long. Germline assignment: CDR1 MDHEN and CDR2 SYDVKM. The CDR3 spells CASSPHWTSVTGELFF. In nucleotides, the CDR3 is TGTGCCAGCAGTCCCCATTGGACATCTGTCACCGGGGAGCTGTTTTTT.

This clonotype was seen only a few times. Written as DNA, the CDR3 is TGTGCCAGCAGCGTAGCAGGCCTTAGCGGGGGGGCGTATTATGAGCAGTTCTTC. Amino acids: CASSVAGLSGGAYYEQFF. The chain combines TRBV9 with TRBJ2-1, with 11 bases fitting TRBD2. With V trimmed by 0 bases and J by 8 bases, 13 bases remained unmatched. The germline CDR1 and CDR2 sequences are SGDLS and YYNGEE. This CDR3 comprises 18 residues.

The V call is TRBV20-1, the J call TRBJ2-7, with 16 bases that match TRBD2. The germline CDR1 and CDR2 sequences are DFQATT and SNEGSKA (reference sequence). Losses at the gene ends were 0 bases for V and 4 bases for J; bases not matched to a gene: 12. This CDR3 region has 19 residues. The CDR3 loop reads CSARDFQGTSGRGIYEQYF. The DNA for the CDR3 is TGCAGTGCTAGAGATTTTCAGGGGACTAGCGGGAGGGGTATTTACGAGCAGTACTTC.